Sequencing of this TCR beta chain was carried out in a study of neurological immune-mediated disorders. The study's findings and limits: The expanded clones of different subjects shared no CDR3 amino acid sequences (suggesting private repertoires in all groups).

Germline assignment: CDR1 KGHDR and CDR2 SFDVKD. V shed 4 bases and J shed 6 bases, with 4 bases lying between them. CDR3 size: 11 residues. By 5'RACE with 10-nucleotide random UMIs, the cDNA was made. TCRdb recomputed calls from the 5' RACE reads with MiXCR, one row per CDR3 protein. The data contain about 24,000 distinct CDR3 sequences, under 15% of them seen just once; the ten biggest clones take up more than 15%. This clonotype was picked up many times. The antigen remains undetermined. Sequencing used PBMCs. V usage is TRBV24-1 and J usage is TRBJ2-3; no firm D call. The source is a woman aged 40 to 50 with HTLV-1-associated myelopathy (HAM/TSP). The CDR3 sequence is CATSEKDTQYF. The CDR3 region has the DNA TGTGCCACCAGTGAGAAGGATACGCAGTATTTT.